Following are 28 T cell receptor beta chains from one sample sequenced in a study of blood T cell repertoires in COVID-19. Here immunoSEQ multiplex PCR was the method, and the copy in TCRdb shows in-frame clones only, minus some. The sample records approximately 94,000 clones, roughly nine tenths being singletons. Sequencing used peripheral blood. All receptors derive from a man between 45 and 60 years old with active COVID-19.

The gene calls are TRBV19 and TRBJ1-5; D not resolved. The V end was cut by 5 bases, the J end by 3 bases, with 8 bases between. This CDR3 spans 13 amino acids. Per germline, CDR1 LNHDA and CDR2 SQIVND (reference sequence). The CDR3 is CASSRRANQPQHF. In DNA, the CDR3 is TGTGCCAGTAGTCGGAGGGCCAATCAGCCCCAGCATTTT.

The gene calls are TRBV7-2 and TRBJ2-2; 7 bases agree with TRBD2. Unmatched junction bases numbered 8, after V lost 0 bases and J lost 7 bases. This CDR3 region has 16 residues. Germline values: CDR1 SGHTA, CDR2 FQGNSA. In DNA, the CDR3 is TGTGCCAGCAGCTTAGCGTACCGGGGGGTGGACGGGGAGCTGTTTTTT. It translates to CASSLAYRGVDGELFF.

V usage is TRBV29-1 and J usage is TRBJ1-1; 10 nucleotides align to TRBD1. The V segment lost 4 bases and the J segment 2 bases; nucleotides outside the gene matches: 7. The CDR3 consists of 15 residues. The germline V gene encodes CDR1 SQVTM and CDR2 ANQGSEA. The CDR3 region has the DNA TGCAGCGTTGGTGGGACAGGGGCTATTAACACTGAAGCTTTCTTT. Amino acid sequence: CSVGGTGAINTEAFF.

This clone was detected only once. The V call is TRBV2, the J call TRBJ2-1, with D possibly TRBD2 on 6 matching bases. Germline loops: CDR1 SNHLY, CDR2 FYNNEI. This CDR3 region has 14 residues. V was clipped by 7 bases and J by 6 bases, with 16 bases between them. The CDR3 DNA reads TGTGCCAGCAAAACGACTAGTATCATCAATGAGCAGTTCTTC. It yields the protein CASKTTSIINEQFF.

The chain is built from TRBV27 and TRBJ1-1; D possibly corresponds to TRBD1 (6 bases). Germline-derived CDR1 and CDR2 are MNHEY and SMNVEV (reference sequence). The ends were cut back, 6 bases at V and 0 bases at J, with 17 bases in the middle. CDR3 size: 16 residues. For the CDR3, the DNA is TGTGCCAGCAGGCTAACCGGGACACGGCTGAACACTGAAGCTTTCTTT. It is translated as CASRLTGTRLNTEAFF.

The chain uses TRBV12-3 or TRBV12-4 and TRBJ2-7; a possible D gene is TRBD1 (5 bases). The V end lost 6 bases, the J end lost 2 bases, and 11 bases lay between the germline ends. CDR3 length: 13 residues. The CDR3 DNA is TGTGCCAGCAGGCCCTCGACAGCCTACGAGCAGTACTTC. This gives the protein CASRPSTAYEQYF.

The chain joins TRBV19 to TRBJ1-6, with D possibly TRBD1 on 5 matching bases. Germline V gene lookup returns CDR1 LNHDA and CDR2 SQIVND (reference sequence). The CDR3 runs 14 residues. V gave up 6 bases and J gave up 6 bases, with 12 bases separating them. The CDR3 DNA is TGTGCCAGTAGAGACAGCGCTACTAATTCACCCCTCCACTTT. Amino acid sequence: CASRDSATNSPLHF.

Here the CDR3 reads CASSRQNTDTQYF. The CDR3 DNA reads as TGTGCCAGCAGCCGACAGAACACAGATACGCAGTATTTT. The chain has TRBV14 and TRBJ2-3; tentatively, D is TRBD1 (5 bases). The CDR3 has 13 amino acids. V lost 4 bases to trimming and J lost 2 bases, with 7 bases between them. Per the germline V gene, CDR1 is SGHDN and CDR2 is FVKESK.

Here the CDR3 reads CASSRDTGNYGYTF. The CDR3 bases are TGTGCCAGCAGTAGGGACACTGGTAACTATGGCTACACCTTC. The rearrangement uses TRBV25-1 and TRBJ1-2, with D tentatively TRBD1 (6 bases). Germline V lookup: CDR1 MGHDK, CDR2 SYGVNS. V was pared by 5 bases and J by 1 base, with 11 bases between. The CDR3 sequence is 14 residues long.

This clone was seen just once. V is TRBV7-3 and J is TRBJ2-1; maybe TRBD2 (6 bases). This CDR3 is 16 amino acids long. Germline CDR1 is SGHTA and CDR2 is FQGTGA. Trimming left V 1 base short and J 4 bases short, with 14 bases between. The CDR3 region is CASSLRGGTGYNEQFF. The CDR3 bases are TGTGCCAGCAGCTTAAGGGGTGGGACTGGGTACAATGAGCAGTTCTTC.

The chain recombines TRBV7-3 with TRBJ2-6; no clear D. The V gene's germline CDR1 is SGHTA and CDR2 FQGTGA. This CDR3 has 15 residues. Deletions cut 0 bases from V and 1 base from J, with 4 bases between. The CDR3 sequence is CASSLTSSGANVLTF. The CDR3 bases are TGTGCCAGCAGCTTAACCTCGTCTGGGGCCAACGTCCTGACTTTC.

The genes are TRBV30 and TRBJ2-5; 14 bases fit TRBD2. V was clipped by 3 bases and J by 4 bases; unmatched bases: 13. The length of the CDR3 is 18 residues. Germline V gene lookup returns CDR1 GTSNPN and CDR2 SVGIG (reference sequence). CDR3 bases: TGTGCCTGGAGGGGATCGGGACTAGCGGGAGAGTCCGGAGAGACCCAGTACTTC. It codes for CAWRGSGLAGESGETQYF.

This sequence joins TRBV7-8 and TRBJ2-3, with D tentatively TRBD2 (5 bases). The CDR3 has 17 residues. CDR1 is SGHVS and CDR2 is FQNEAQ in the germline V gene. V lost 5 bases and J lost 0, with 18 bases in between. CDR3 sequence reads: CASSPSISGTSTDTQYF. The CDR3 coding sequence is TGTGCCAGCAGCCCGTCTATTTCGGGAACGAGCACAGATACGCAGTATTTT.

This CDR3 is CASSMSLAGGETQYF. As DNA, the CDR3 is TGTGCCAGTAGTATGTCACTAGCGGGAGGAGAGACCCAGTACTTC. This chain joins TRBV19 and TRBJ2-5; 12 bases are a match to TRBD2. J lost 4 bases, V lost 3 bases, and 3 bases had no gene match. CDR3 length: 15 residues. The V gene's germline CDR1 is LNHDA and CDR2 SQIVND (reference sequence).

This chain uses TRBV5-1 with TRBJ1-4, with TRBD1 identical over 10 bases. This CDR3 is built from 15 residues. V trimming: 3 bases; J trimming: 8 bases; junction bases outside the gene matches: 7. CDR1 is SGHRS, CDR2 YFSETQ, per germline. This CDR3 reads CASSYGDRGGEKLFF. As DNA, the CDR3 is TGCGCCAGCAGCTACGGGGACAGGGGAGGGGAAAAACTGTTTTTT.

The chain combines TRBV5-1 with TRBJ1-1; D perhaps matches TRBD1 (6 bases). The CDR3 runs 17 residues. Trimming left V 2 bases short and J 4 bases short, with 21 bases between. Germline loops: CDR1 SGHRS, CDR2 YFSETQ. In DNA, the CDR3 is TGCGCCAGCAGCTTACCACTGGTTTCGGGGGGCCTCACTGAAGCTTTCTTT. This codes for CASSLPLVSGGLTEAFF.

V gene TRBV19 combines with J gene TRBJ1-2; TRBD1 aligns across 7 bases. This CDR3 spans 14 amino acids. The V gene's germline CDR1 is LNHDA and CDR2 SQIVND (reference sequence). V lost 7 bases, J lost 4 bases, and 9 bases stayed unmatched. This CDR3 reads CASKDTGTAYGYTF. The CDR3 DNA reads as TGTGCCAGTAAAGATACCGGGACAGCCTATGGCTACACCTTC.

The CDR3 loop is CASSQTPLAGGWGNEQFF. The CDR3 nucleotides read TGTGCCAGCAGCCAGACGCCTCTAGCGGGAGGGTGGGGGAATGAGCAGTTCTTC. V and J are TRBV4-2 and TRBJ2-1; TRBD2 agrees at 12 bases. Germline V gene lookup returns CDR1 LGHNA and CDR2 YNFKEQ. CDR3 length equals 18 residues. V shed 3 bases, J shed 7 bases, and the junction held 13 bases outside the gene matches.

The V gene is TRBV27, the J gene TRBJ2-1; D is possibly TRBD1 (6 bases). CDR3 length: 13 residues. The germline V gene encodes CDR1 MNHEY and CDR2 SMNVEV (reference sequence). Deletions cut 6 bases from V and 4 bases from J, with 10 bases between. The CDR3: CASSRTDYNEQFF. Written as DNA, the CDR3 is TGTGCCAGCAGCCGGACAGATTACAATGAGCAGTTCTTC.

The rearrangement joins TRBV2 to TRBJ1-2; D might be TRBD1 (6 bases). V dropped 5 bases and J dropped 4 bases, with 8 bases sitting between them. CDR3 length: 12 amino acids. CDR1 is SNHLY, CDR2 FYNNEI, per germline. The CDR3 loop is CASSLTGYGYTF. CDR3 bases: TGTGCCAGCAGTTTGACAGGCTATGGCTACACCTTC.

This clone was observed a single time. The chain links TRBV7-8 to TRBJ1-5; D might be TRBD1 (5 bases). Germline-derived CDR1 and CDR2 are SGHVS and FQNEAQ. The CDR3 spans 14 residues. The V gene lost 3 bases and the J gene lost 7 bases, with 13 bases spanning the gap. CDR3 amino acids: CASSFSRVDQPQHF. In nucleotides, the CDR3 is TGTGCCAGCAGCTTTTCCAGGGTGGACCAGCCCCAGCATTTT. The complete variable domain, with remaining parts taken from reference TRBV7-8 and TRBJ1-5, reads GAGVSQSPRYKVAKRGQDVALRCDPISGHVSLFWYQQALGQGPEFLTYFQNEAQLDKSGLPSDRFFAERPEGSVSTLKIQRTQQEDSAVYLCASSFSRVDQPQHFGDGTRLSIL.

The chain recombines TRBV7-2 with TRBJ1-1, with D unresolved. The length of the CDR3 is 13 residues. Germline V gives CDR1 SGHTA, CDR2 FQGNSA. V lost 1 base to trimming and J lost 6 bases, with 9 bases between them. CDR3 in amino acids: CASSLGSGAEAFF. The DNA of the CDR3 is TGTGCCAGCAGCTTAGGCTCCGGGGCTGAAGCTTTCTTT.

The chain has TRBV14 and TRBJ1-1; D ambiguous. The CDR3 loop spans 14 amino acids. Germline CDR1 is SGHDN and CDR2 is FVKESK. The V and J ends lost 5 bases and 3 bases respectively, with 13 bases between them. CDR3 residues: CASSLAIGDTEAFF. CDR3 in DNA: TGTGCCAGCAGCTTAGCGATCGGGGACACTGAAGCTTTCTTT. The variable domain in full, completed from reference TRBV14 and TRBJ1-1, reads EAGVTQFPSHSVIEKGQTVTLRCDPISGHDNLYWYRRVMGKEIKFLLHFVKESKQDESGMPNNRFLAERTGGTYSTLKVQPAELEDSGVYFCASSLAIGDTEAFFGQGTRLTVV.

V gene TRBV5-5 combines with J gene TRBJ2-5; no reliable D call. This CDR3 contains 12 residues. The V end was cut by 4 bases, the J end by 2 bases, with 6 bases between. Per germline, CDR1 SGHKS and CDR2 YYEKEE (reference sequence). This CDR3 reads CASSTMQETQYF. Here the CDR3 DNA reads TGTGCCAGCAGCACTATGCAAGAGACCCAGTACTTC.

V is TRBV7-9 and J is TRBJ1-2, with D possibly being TRBD1 (5 bases). CDR3 size: 13 residues. The V gene lost 5 bases and the J gene lost 6 bases, with 13 bases spanning the gap. Germline CDR1 and CDR2: SEHNR and FQNEAQ (reference sequence). Written as DNA, the CDR3 is TGTGCCAGCAGCCATACGTTACAGGATGGCTACACCTTC. As protein: CASSHTLQDGYTF.

This chain connects TRBV29-1 to TRBJ1-1; D not resolved. CDR1 SQVTM and CDR2 ANQGSEA come from the germline V gene. The CDR3 spans 12 residues. The V and J ends lost 5 bases and 4 bases respectively, with 11 bases between them. The CDR3 bases are TGCAGCGTTCAGGACTGGGGCACTGAAGCTTTCTTT. Protein sequence: CSVQDWGTEAFF.

This clone was seen a handful of times. This chain joins TRBV10-1 and TRBJ2-2; TRBD1 might be the D (6 bases). Germline V gene data show CDR1 as WNHNN and CDR2 as SYGVQD (reference sequence). The V end was cut by 7 bases, the J end by 6 bases, with 15 bases between. The CDR3 sequence is 14 residues long. CDR3 nucleotide sequence: TGCGCCAGCACTGACAGGCCCCAGGCCGGGGAGCTGTTTTTT. The encoded protein is CASTDRPQAGELFF.

This rearrangement joins TRBV5-1 to TRBJ2-1; 9 nucleotides line up with TRBD2. CDR1 SGHRS and CDR2 YFSETQ come from the germline V gene. V shed 0 bases, J shed 4 bases, and the junction held 5 bases outside the gene matches. The length of the CDR3 is 16 residues. The CDR3 spells CASSLGGAGGYNEQFF. DNA of the CDR3: TGCGCCAGCAGCTTGGGGGGAGCGGGAGGATACAATGAGCAGTTCTTC.